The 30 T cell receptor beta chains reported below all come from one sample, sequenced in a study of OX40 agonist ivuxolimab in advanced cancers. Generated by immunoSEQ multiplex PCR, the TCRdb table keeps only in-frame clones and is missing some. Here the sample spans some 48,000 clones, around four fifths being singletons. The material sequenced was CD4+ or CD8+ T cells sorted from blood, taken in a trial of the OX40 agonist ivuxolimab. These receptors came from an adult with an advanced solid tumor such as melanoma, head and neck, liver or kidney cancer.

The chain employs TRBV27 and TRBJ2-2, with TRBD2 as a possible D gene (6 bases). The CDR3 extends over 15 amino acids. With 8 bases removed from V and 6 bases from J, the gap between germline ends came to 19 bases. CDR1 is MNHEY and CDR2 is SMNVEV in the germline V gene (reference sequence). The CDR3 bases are TGTGCCAGCGGGGGGACTTCCAACGGGGCCGGGGAGCTGTTTTTT. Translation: CASGGTSNGAGELFF.

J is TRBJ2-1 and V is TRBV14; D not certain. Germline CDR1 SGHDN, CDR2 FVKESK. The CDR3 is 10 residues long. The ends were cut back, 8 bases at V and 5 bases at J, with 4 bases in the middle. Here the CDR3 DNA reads TGTGCCAGCGGGAACAATGAGCAGTTCTTC. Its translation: CASGNNEQFF.

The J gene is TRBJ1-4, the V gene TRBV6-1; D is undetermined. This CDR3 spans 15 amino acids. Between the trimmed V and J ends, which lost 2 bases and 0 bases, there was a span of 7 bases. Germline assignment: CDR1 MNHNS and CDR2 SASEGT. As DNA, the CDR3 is TGTGCCAGCAGTGAATGGGTCGCAACTAATGAAAAACTGTTTTTT. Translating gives CASSEWVATNEKLFF.

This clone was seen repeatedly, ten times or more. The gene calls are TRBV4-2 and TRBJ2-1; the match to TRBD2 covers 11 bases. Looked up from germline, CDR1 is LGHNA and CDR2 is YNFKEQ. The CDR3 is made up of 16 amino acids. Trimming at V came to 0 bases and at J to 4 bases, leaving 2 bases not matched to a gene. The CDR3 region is CASSQDTSGGYNEQFF. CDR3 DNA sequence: TGTGCCAGCAGCCAAGATACTAGCGGGGGTTACAATGAGCAGTTCTTC.

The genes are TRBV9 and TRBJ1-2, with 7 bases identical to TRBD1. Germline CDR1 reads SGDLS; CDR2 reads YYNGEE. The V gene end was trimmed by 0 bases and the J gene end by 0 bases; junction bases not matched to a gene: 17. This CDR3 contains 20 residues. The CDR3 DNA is TGTGCCAGCAGCGTAGCTTTCGAAGTCGAAGGGGACAGCCCTAACTATGGCTACACCTTC. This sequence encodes CASSVAFEVEGDSPNYGYTF. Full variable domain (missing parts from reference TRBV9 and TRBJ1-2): DSGVTQTPKHLITATGQRVTLRCSPRSGDLSVYWYQQSLDQGLQFLIQYYNGEERAKGNILERFSAQQFPDLHSELNLSSLELGDSALYFCASSVAFEVEGDSPNYGYTFGSGTRLTVV.

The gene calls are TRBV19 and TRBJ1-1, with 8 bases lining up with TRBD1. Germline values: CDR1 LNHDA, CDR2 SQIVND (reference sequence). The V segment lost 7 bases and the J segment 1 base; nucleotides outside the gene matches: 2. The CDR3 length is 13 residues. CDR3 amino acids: CASNDRGNTEAFF. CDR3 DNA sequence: TGTGCCAGTAATGACAGGGGGAACACTGAAGCTTTCTTT.

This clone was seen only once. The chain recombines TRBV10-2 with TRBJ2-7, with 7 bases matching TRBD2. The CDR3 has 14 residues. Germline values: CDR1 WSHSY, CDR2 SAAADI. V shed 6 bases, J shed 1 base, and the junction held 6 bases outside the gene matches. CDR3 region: CASRSGTTSYEQYF. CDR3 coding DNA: TGCGCCAGCAGATCCGGGACTACGTCCTACGAGCAGTACTTC.

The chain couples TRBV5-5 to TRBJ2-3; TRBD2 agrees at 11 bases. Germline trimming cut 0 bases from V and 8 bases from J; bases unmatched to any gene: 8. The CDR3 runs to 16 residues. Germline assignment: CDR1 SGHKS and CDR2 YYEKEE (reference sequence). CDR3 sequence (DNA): TGTGCCAGCAGCTTGGAACTAGCGGGGGTCGTGGGTACGCAGTATTTT. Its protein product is CASSLELAGVVGTQYF.

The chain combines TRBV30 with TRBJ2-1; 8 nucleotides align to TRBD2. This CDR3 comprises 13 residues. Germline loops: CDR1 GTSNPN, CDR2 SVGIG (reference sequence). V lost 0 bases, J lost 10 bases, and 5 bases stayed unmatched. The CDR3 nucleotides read TGTGCCTGGAGTGTAGGCCGACTAGCGGAGCAGTTCTTC. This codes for CAWSVGRLAEQFF.

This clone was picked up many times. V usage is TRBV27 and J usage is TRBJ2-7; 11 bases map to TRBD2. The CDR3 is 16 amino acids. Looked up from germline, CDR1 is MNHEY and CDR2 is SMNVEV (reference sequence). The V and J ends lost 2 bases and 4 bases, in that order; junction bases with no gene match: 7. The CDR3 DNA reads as TGTGCCAGCAGTTTAGGTCTAGCGGGAGGTGGGTACGAGCAGTACTTC. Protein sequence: CASSLGLAGGGYEQYF.

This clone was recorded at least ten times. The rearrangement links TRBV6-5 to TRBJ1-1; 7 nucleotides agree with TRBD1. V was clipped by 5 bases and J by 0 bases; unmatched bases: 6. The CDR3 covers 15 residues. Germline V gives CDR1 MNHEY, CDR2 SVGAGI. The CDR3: CASSSSTGMNTEAFF. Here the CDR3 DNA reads TGTGCCAGCAGTAGTTCGACAGGGATGAACACTGAAGCTTTCTTT.

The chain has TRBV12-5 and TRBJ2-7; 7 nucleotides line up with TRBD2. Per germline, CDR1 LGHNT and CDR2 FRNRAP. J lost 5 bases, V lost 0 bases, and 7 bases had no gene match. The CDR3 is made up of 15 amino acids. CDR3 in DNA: TGTGCTAGTGGTTTGGTCTCGGGGGGACTCCACGAGCAGTACTTC. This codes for CASGLVSGGLHEQYF.

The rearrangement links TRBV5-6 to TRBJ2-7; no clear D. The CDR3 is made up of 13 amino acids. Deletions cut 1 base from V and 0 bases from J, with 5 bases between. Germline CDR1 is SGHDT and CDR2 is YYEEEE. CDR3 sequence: CASSLTASYEQYF. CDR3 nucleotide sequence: TGTGCCAGCAGCTTGACAGCCTCCTACGAGCAGTACTTC.

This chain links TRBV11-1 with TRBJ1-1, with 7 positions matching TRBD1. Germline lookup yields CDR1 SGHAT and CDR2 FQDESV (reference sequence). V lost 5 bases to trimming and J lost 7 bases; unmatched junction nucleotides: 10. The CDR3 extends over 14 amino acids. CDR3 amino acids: CASSQEGTAFEAFF. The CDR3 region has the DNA TGTGCCAGCAGCCAAGAGGGGACAGCGTTTGAAGCTTTCTTT.

CDR3 in amino acids: CASSASGVPNTEAFF. The CDR3 DNA reads TGTGCCAGCAGTGCCTCGGGGGTCCCTAACACTGAAGCTTTCTTT. The J gene is TRBJ1-1, the V gene TRBV27, with D maybe TRBD1 (5 bases). The germline V and J ends were trimmed by 5 bases and 2 bases, with 15 bases remaining between them. This CDR3 contains 15 residues. Looked up from germline, CDR1 is MNHEY and CDR2 is SMNVEV (reference sequence).

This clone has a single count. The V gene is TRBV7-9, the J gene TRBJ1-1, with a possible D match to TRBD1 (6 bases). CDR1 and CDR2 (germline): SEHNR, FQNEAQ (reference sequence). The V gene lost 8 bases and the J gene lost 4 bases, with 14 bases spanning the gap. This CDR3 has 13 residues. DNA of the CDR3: TGTGCCAGCCAAACAGGGACGGGCACTGAAGCTTTCTTT. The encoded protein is CASQTGTGTEAFF.

The CDR3 sequence: CASSPEGRRGYTGELFF. CDR3 in DNA: TGTGCCAGCAGCCCCGAGGGGCGGCGGGGTTACACCGGGGAGCTGTTTTTT. This chain connects TRBV5-6 to TRBJ2-2; D may be TRBD2 (6 bases). CDR1 and CDR2 (germline): SGHDT, YYEEEE. Trimming took off 4 bases at V and 3 bases at J, with 19 bases between the two ends. The CDR3 is 17 amino acids.

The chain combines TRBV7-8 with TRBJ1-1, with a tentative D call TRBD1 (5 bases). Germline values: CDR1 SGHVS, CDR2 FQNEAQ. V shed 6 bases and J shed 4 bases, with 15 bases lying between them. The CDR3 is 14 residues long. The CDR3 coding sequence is TGTGCCAGCAGTTTTCGTGGGGGGAGCACTGAAGCTTTCTTT. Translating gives CASSFRGGSTEAFF. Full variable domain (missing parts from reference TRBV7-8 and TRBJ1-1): GAGVSQSPRYKVAKRGQDVALRCDPISGHVSLFWYQQALGQGPEFLTYFQNEAQLDKSGLPSDRFFAERPEGSVSTLKIQRTQQEDSAVYLCASSFRGGSTEAFFGQGTRLTVV.

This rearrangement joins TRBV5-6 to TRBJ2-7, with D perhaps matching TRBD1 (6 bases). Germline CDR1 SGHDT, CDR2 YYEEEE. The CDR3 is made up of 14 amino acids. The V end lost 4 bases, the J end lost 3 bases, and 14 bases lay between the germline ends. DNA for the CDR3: TGTGCCAGCAGCCTCGAGACAGGCGGCTACGAGCAGTACTTC. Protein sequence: CASSLETGGYEQYF.

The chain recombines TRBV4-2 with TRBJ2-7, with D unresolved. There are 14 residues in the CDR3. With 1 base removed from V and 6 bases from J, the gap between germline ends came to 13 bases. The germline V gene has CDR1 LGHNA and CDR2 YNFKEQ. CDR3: CASSQVEETLEQYF. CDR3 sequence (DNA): TGTGCCAGCAGCCAAGTTGAGGAGACTCTCGAGCAGTACTTC.

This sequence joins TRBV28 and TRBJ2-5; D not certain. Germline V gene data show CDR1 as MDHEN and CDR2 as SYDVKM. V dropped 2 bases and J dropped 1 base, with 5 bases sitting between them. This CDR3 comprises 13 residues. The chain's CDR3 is CASSLRLQETQYF. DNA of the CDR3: TGTGCCAGCAGTTTACGTCTCCAAGAGACCCAGTACTTC.

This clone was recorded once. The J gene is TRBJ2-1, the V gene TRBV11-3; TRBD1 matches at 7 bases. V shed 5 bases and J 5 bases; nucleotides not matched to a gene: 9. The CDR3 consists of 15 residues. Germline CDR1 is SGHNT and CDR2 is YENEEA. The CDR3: CASSPYGTEDNEQFF. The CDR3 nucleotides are TGTGCCAGCAGCCCATACGGGACAGAAGACAATGAGCAGTTCTTC.

CDR3 DNA: TGTGCCAGCAGGCCCCCTGTTAAAGAGACCCAGTACTTC. The encoded protein is CASRPPVKETQYF. The V call is TRBV5-5, the J call TRBJ2-5, with no clear D. Trimming pared 5 bases from V and 3 bases from J, leaving 11 bases between. Germline V CDR1 and CDR2: SGHKS, YYEKEE (reference sequence). The CDR3 runs to 13 residues.

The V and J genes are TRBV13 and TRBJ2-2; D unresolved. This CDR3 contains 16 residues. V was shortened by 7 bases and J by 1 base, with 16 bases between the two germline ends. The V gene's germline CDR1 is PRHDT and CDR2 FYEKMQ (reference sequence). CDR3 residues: CASTSSLDKNTGELFF. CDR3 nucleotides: TGTGCCAGCACCTCTTCCTTAGACAAGAACACCGGGGAGCTGTTTTTT.

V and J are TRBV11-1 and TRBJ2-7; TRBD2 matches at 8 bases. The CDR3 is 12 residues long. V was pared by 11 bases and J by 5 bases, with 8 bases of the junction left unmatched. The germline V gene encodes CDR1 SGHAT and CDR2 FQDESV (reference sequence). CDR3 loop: CAYRRREDEQYF. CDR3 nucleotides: TGTGCCTACAGGAGGCGGGAGGACGAGCAGTACTTC.

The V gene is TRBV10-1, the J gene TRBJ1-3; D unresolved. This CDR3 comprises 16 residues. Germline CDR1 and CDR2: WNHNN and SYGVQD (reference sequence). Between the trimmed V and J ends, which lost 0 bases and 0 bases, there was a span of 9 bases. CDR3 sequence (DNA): TGCGCCAGCAGTGAGTCGCCAGTCCGCTCTGGAAACACCATATATTTT. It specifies CASSESPVRSGNTIYF.

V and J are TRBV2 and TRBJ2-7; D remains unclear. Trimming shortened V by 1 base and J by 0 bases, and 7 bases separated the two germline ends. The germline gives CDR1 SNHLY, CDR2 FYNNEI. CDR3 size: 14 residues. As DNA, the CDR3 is TGTGCCAGCAGTGAAGAAGCCCGCTCCTACGAGCAGTACTTC. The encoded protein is CASSEEARSYEQYF.

Written as DNA, the CDR3 is TGTGCCAGCAGCTTCGGGGGCGCCTACAATGAGCAGTTCTTC. Encoded protein: CASSFGGAYNEQFF. The gene calls are TRBV7-9 and TRBJ2-1, with D perhaps assigned TRBD1 or TRBD2 (6 bases each). This CDR3 region has 14 residues. V lost 3 bases to trimming and J lost 2 bases, with 8 bases between them. In germline, CDR1 is SEHNR, CDR2 FQNEAQ (reference sequence).

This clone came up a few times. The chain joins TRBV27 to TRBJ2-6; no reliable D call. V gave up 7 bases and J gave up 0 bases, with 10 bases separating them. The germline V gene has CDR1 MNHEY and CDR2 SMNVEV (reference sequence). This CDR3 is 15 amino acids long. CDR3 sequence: CASTLQFSGANVLTF. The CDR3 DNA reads TGTGCCAGCACTCTACAGTTCTCTGGGGCCAACGTCCTGACTTTC.

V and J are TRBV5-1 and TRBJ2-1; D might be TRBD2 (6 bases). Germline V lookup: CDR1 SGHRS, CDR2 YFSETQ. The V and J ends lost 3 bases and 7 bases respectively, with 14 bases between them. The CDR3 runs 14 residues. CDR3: CASSSGTEENEQFF. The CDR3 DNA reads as TGCGCCAGCAGCTCGGGGACTGAAGAGAATGAGCAGTTCTTC.